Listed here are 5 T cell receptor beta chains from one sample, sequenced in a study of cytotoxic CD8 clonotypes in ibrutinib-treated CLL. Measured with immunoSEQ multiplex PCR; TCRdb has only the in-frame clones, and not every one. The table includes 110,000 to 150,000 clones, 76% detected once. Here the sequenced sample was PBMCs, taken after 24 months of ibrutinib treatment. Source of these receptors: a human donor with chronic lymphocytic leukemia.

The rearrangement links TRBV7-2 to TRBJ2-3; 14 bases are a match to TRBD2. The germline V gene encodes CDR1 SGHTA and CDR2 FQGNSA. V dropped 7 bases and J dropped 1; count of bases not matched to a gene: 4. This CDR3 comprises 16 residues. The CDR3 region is CASTLTSGGGTDTQYF. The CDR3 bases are TGTGCCAGCACCCTGACTAGCGGGGGGGGCACAGATACGCAGTATTTT.

CDR3 amino acids: CASSQGGPPYEQYF. The DNA for the CDR3 is TGTGCCAGCAGTCAAGGGGGGCCACCCTACGAGCAGTACTTC. The chain is built from TRBV7-2 and TRBJ2-7; either TRBD1 or TRBD2 may supply D (6 bases each). From germline, CDR1 is SGHTA and CDR2 FQGNSA. V was cut by 6 bases and J by 2 bases, with 14 bases left in between. The CDR3 is 14 amino acids.

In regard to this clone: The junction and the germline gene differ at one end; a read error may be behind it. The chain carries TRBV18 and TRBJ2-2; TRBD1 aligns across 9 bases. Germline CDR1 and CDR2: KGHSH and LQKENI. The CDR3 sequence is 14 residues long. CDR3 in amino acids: CASSPQGATGELFF. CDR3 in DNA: TGTGCCAGCTCGCCACAGGGGGCCACCGGGGAGCTGTTTTTT. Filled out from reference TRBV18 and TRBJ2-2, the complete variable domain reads NAGVMQNPRHLVRRRGQEARLRCSPMKGHSHVYWYRQLPEEGLKFMVYLQKENIIDESGMPKERFSAEFPKEGPSILRIQQVVRGDSAAYFCASSPQGATGELFFGEGSRLTVL.

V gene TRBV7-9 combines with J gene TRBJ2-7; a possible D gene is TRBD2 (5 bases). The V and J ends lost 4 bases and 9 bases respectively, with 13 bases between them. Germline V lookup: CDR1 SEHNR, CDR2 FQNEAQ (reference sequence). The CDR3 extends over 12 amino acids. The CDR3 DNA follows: TGTGCCAGCAGCTACCTCTTCGCGGGGCAGTACTTC. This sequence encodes CASSYLFAGQYF.

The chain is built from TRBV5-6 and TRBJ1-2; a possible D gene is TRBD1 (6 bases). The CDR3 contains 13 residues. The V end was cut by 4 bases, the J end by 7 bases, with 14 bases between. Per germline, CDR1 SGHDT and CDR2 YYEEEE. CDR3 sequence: CASSQTGIGGYTF. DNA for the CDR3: TGTGCCAGCAGCCAAACAGGGATTGGTGGCTACACCTTC.